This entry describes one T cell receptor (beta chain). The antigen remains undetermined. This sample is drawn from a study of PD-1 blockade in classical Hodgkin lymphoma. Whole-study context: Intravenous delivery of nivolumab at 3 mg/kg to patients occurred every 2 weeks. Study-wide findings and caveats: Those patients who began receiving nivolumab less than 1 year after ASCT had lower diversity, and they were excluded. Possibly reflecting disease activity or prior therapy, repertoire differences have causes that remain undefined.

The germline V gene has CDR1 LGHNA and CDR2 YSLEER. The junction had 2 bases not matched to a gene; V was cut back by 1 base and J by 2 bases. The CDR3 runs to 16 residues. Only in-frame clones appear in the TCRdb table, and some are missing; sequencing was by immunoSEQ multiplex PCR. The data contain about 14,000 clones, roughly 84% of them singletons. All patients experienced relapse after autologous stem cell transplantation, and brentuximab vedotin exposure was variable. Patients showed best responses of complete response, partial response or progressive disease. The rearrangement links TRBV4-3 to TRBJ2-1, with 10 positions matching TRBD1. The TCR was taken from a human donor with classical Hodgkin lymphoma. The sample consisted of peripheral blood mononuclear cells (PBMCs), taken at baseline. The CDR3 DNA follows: TGCGCCAGCAGCCAAGCTGACAGGGGGCCCTACAATGAGCAGTTCTTC. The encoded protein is CASSQADRGPYNEQFF.